The present entry profiles one T cell receptor beta chain with its context. Its specific antigen is unknown. No much larger clonotype is one base removed from it; base qualities were not supplied. The immunoSEQ Assay was used to sequence TCR beta CDR3 regions from DNA. As for how the authors treated the data: To compute T cell density, TCR beta template counts were normalized to usable DNA, which was estimated by amplifying housekeeping genes. Richness was estimated using the preseqR package, with extrapolation to 400,000 templates for PBMC samples and to 120,000 templates for tissue samples. Clonality was taken to be one minus Pielou's evenness. Tissue-enriched TCRs were identified by differential abundance testing using productive amino-acid clonotypes, minimum total count 5 and alpha 0.1. The Jaccard Index and the Morisita Overlap Index were used to measure how much the repertoires overlapped between compartments. GLIPH grouped TCR beta CDR3s together with public tetramer-defined viral CDR3s, and a viral motif had to include at least three viral sequences and show V-gene enrichment. Here the immuneACCESS table is served through TCRdb, limited to in-frame sequences with V and J called. Missing clones are a known gap in these copies; in checked studies unresolved V genes cover under half, and the rest lacks a known reason. D and trimming were read from the DNA, whereas the V and J calls and clone size are those reported in that table. This sample comprises some 140,000 clones, 89% of them detected only once. Of the sample, around 1.7% falls within the top ten clones.

The sample originates from a study of T cells in localized non-small cell lung cancer (dated by TCRdb to the early 2020s). With regard to the full study: T cell repertoires of 236 early-stage NSCLC patients were analyzed, with tumors being compared against uninvolved tumor-adjacent lungs. The cohort was made up of some 240 treatment-naive NSCLC patients whose localized lung tumors had been resected. NSCLC patients had a mean age of roughly 69 years, and 129 were male and about a hundred female. General findings and caveats noted by the study authors: Because the study design was exploratory, TCR variables were selected using unadjusted p-values without false-discovery rate correction. Uninvolved tumor-adjacent lung showed the highest T cell clonality, higher than tumor, which suggests more focused antigenic responses in the adjacent lung. Of the top 100 tumor clones, a median of 57 were detected in paired uninvolved adjacent lung; approximately 30 were also among that lung's top 100. Longer overall survival was associated with higher T cell density in blood, whereas shorter survival was associated with higher clonality in adjacent lung. Because multi-region sequencing of the tumors was not done, intratumor heterogeneity could not be ruled out.

At diagnosis, peripheral blood, uninvolved tumor-adjacent lung and tumor were collected and were preserved as a mix of fresh-frozen and FFPE material. For TCR repertoire profiling, blood samples were analyzed in the form of peripheral blood mononuclear cells. CDR3 length: 13 amino acids, cysteine to phenylalanine. Of all the DNA, just the CDR3 is kept, 39 bases in frame from base 1. As encoded in the germline V gene, CDR1 is SNHLY while CDR2 is FYNNEI. The clonotype originates from a female donor older than 55 with stage I lung adenocarcinoma. Sequencing was performed on peripheral blood, taken before any cancer treatment. The receptor chain draws on TRBV2 and TRBJ2-5; TRBD1 is possibly the D segment (5 matching bases). The J call is in doubt because the DNA end fits TRBJ2-7 better. CDR3 region: CASRPRDVYEQYF. The DNA sequence is given as TGTGCCAGCAGACCCAGGGATGTATACGAGCAGTACTTC.